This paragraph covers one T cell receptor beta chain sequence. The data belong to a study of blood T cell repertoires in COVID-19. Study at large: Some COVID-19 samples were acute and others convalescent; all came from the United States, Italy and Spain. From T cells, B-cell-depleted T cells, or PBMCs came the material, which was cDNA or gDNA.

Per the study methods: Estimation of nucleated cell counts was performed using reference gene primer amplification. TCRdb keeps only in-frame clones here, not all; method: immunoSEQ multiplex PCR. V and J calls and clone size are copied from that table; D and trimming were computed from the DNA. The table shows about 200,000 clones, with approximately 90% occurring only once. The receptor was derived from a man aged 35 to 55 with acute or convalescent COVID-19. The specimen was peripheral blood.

The CDR3 nucleotides are TGTGCCAGCAGGGGGACAGGGGCCAATGAGCAGTTCTTC. Protein: CASRGTGANEQFF. The chain is built from TRBV2 and TRBJ2-1, with 10 bases lining up with TRBD1. The V gene's germline CDR1 is SNHLY and CDR2 FYNNEI. The CDR3 totals 13 residues. Trimming removed 6 bases from V and 6 bases from J; junction bases left unmatched: 2. The entire variable domain, with the rest obtained from reference TRBV2 and TRBJ2-1, is as follows: EPEVTQTPSHQVTQMGQEVILRCVPISNHLYFYWYRQILGQKVEFLVSFYNNEISEKSEIFDDQFSVERPDGSNFTLKIRSTKLEDSAMYFCASRGTGANEQFFGPGTRLTVL.